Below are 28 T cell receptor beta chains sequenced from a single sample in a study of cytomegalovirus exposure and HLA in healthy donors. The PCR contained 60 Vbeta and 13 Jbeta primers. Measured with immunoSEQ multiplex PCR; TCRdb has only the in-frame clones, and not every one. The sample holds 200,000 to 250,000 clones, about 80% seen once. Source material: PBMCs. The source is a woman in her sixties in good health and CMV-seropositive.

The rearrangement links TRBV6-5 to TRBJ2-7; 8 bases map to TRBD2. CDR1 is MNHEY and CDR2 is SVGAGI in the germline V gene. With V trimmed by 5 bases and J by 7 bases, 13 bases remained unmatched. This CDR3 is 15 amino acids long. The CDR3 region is CASSQSIAGFREQYF. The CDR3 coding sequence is TGTGCCAGCAGTCAGAGTATAGCGGGATTTCGAGAGCAGTACTTC.

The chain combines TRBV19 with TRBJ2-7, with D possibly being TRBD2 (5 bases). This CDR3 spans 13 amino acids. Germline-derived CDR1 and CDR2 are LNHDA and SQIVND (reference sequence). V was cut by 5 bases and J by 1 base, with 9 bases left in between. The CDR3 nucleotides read TGTGCCAGTAGTCCCCGGGAATCCTACGAGCAGTACTTC. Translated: CASSPRESYEQYF.

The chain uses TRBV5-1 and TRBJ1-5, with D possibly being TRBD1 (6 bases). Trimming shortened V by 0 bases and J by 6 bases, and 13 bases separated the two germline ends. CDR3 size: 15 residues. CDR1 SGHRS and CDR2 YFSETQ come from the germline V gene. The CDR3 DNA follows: TGCGCCAGCAGCTTGGGAGGGGGGGCTGGTCAGCCCCAGCATTTT. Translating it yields CASSLGGGAGQPQHF.

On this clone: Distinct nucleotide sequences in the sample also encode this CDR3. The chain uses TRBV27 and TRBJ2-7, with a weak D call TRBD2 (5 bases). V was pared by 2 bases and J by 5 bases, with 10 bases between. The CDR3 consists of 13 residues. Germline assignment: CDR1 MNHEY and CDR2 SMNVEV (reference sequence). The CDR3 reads CASSLQGSHEQYF. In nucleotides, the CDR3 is TGTGCCAGCAGTTTACAAGGGAGTCACGAGCAGTACTTC.

The CDR3 region is CASSLGGTGETQYF. CDR3 bases: TGTGCCAGCAGTTTAGGTGGGACAGGGGAGACCCAGTACTTC. This chain joins TRBV28 and TRBJ2-5; 9 bases agree with TRBD1. The CDR3 runs to 14 residues. V lost 2 bases, J lost 5 bases, and 3 bases stayed unmatched. Germline CDR1 MDHEN, CDR2 SYDVKM.

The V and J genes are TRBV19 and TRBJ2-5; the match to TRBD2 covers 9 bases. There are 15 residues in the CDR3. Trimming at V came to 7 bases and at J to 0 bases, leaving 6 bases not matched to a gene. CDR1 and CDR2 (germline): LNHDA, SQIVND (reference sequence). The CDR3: CASNPSGRYQETQYF. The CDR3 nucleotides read TGTGCCAGTAACCCGAGCGGGAGGTACCAAGAGACCCAGTACTTC.

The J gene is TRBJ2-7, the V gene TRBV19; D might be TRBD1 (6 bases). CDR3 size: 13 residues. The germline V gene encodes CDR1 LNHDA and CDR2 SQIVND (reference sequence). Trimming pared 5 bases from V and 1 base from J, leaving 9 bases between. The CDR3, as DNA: TGTGCCAGTAGTTTCGGACAGTCCTACGAGCAGTACTTC. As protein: CASSFGQSYEQYF.

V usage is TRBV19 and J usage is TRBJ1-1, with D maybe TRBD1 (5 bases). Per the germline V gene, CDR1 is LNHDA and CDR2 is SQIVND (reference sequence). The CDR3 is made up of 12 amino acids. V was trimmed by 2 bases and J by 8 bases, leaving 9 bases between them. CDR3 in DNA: TGTGCCAGTAGTATACAGGGTCTGGAAGCTTTCTTT. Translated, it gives CASSIQGLEAFF.

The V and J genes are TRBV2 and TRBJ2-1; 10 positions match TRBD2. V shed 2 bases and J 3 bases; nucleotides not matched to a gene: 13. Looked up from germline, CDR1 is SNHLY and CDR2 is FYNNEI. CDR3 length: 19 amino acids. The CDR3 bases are TGTGCCAGCAGTGAACTCCGAGGTACTAGCGGGACCTACTACAATGAGCAGTTCTTC. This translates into CASSELRGTSGTYYNEQFF.

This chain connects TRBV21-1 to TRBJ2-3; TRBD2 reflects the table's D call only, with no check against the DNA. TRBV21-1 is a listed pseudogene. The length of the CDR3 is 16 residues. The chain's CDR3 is CASSNTSGRFADTQYF. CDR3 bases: TGTGCCAGCAGCAATACTAGCGGGAGGTTTGCAGATACGCAGTATTTT.

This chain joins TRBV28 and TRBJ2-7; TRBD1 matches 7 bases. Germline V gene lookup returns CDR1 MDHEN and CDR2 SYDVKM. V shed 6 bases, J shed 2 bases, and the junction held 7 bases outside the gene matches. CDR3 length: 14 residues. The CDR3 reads CASRGTGVAYEQYF. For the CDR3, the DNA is TGTGCCAGCAGAGGAACAGGGGTAGCCTACGAGCAGTACTTC.

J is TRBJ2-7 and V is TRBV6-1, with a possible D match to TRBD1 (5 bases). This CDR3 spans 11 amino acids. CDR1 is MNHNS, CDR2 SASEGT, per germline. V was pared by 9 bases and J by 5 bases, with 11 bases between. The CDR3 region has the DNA TGTGCCAGTCCAGGGTTCCACGAGCAGTACTTC. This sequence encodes CASPGFHEQYF.

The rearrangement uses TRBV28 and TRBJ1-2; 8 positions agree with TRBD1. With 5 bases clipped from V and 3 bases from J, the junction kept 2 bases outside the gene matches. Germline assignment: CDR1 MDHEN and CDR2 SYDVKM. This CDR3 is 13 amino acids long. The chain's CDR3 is CASSQQGDYGYTF. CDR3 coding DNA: TGTGCCAGCAGTCAACAGGGGGACTATGGCTACACCTTC.

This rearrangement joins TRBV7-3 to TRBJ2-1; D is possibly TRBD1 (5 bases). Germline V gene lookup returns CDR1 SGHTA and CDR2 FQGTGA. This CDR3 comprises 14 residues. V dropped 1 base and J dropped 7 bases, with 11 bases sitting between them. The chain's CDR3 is CASSLSGKGNEQFF. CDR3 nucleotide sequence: TGTGCCAGCAGCTTAAGCGGAAAGGGGAATGAGCAGTTCTTC.

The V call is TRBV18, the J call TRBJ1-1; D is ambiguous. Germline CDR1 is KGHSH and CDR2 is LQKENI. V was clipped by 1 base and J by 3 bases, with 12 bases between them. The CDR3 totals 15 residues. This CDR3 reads CASSPRRAWDTEAFF. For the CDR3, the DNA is TGTGCCAGCTCACCACGGAGGGCTTGGGACACTGAAGCTTTCTTT.

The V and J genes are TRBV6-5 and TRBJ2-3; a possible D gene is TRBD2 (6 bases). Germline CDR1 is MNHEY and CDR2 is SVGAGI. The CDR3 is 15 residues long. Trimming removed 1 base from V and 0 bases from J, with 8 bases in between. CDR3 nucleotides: TGTGCCAGCAGTTACTTTGCGGGGAGCACAGATACGCAGTATTTT. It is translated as CASSYFAGSTDTQYF.

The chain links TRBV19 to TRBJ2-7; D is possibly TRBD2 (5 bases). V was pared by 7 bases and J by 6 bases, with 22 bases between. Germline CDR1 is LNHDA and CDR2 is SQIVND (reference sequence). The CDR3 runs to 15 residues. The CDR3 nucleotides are TGTGCCAGTACGTCGACGGGAAGTACGGCGGGCGAGCAGTACTTC. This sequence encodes CASTSTGSTAGEQYF.

The CDR3 here is CAWSALGGVDGGGYTF. CDR3 coding DNA: TGTGCCTGGAGTGCCCTAGGAGGGGTGGACGGGGGAGGCTACACCTTC. The chain uses TRBV30 and TRBJ1-2, with a possible D match to TRBD1 (5 bases). CDR1 is GTSNPN, CDR2 SVGIG, per germline (reference sequence). The V gene lost 1 base and the J gene lost 8 bases, with 23 bases spanning the gap. The CDR3 is made up of 16 amino acids.

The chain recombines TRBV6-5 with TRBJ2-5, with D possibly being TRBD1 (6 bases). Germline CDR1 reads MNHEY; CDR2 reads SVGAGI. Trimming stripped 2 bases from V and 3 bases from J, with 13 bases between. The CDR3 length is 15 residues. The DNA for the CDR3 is TGTGCCAGCAGTTACACTCAGGGGAGTGAAGAGACCCAGTACTTC. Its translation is CASSYTQGSEETQYF.

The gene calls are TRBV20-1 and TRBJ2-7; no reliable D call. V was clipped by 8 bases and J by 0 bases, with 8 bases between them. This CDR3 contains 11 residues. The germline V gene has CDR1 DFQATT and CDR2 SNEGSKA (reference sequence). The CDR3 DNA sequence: TGCAGTTCTCTAGACTCCTACGAGCAGTACTTC. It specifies CSSLDSYEQYF.

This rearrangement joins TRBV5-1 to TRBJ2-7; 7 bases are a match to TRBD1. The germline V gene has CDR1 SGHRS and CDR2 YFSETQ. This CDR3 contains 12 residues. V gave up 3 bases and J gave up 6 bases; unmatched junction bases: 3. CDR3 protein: CASSYTGAEQYF. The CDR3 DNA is TGCGCCAGCAGCTATACAGGGGCCGAGCAGTACTTC. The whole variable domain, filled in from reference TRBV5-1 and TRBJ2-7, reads KAGVTQTPRYLIKTRGQQVTLSCSPISGHRSVSWYQQTPGQGLQFLFEYFSETQRNKGNFPGRFSGRQFSNSRSEMNVSTLELGDSALYLCASSYTGAEQYFGPGTRLTVT.

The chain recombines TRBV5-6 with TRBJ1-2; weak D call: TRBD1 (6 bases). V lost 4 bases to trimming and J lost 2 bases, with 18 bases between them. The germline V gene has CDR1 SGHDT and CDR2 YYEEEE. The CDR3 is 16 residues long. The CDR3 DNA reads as TGTGCCAGCAGCCTCCCGAGTACGACAGGAAACTATGGCTACACCTTC. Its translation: CASSLPSTTGNYGYTF.

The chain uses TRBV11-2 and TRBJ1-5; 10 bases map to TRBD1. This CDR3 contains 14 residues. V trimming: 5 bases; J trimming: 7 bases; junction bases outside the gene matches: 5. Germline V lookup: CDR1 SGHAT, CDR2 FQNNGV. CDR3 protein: CASSRTGGTQPQHF. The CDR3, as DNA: TGTGCCAGCAGCCGGACAGGGGGAACGCAGCCCCAGCATTTT.

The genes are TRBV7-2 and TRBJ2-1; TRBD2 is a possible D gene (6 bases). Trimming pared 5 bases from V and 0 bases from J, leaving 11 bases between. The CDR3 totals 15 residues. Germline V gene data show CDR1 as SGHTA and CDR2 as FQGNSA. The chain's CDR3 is CASSDRDFSYNEQFF. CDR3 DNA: TGTGCCAGCAGCGACCGGGACTTCTCCTACAATGAGCAGTTCTTC.

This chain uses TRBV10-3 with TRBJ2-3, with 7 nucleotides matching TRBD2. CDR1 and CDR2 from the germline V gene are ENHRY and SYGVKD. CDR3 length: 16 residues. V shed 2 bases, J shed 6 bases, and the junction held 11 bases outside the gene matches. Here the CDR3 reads CAISEGRDPGRDTQYF. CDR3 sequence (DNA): TGTGCCATCAGTGAGGGGAGGGACCCCGGGAGGGATACGCAGTATTTT.

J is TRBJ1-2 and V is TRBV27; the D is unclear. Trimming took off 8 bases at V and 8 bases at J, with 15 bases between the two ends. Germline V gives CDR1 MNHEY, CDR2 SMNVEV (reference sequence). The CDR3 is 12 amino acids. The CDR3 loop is CASRPRGGGYTF. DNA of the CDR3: TGTGCCAGCCGCCCCCGGGGAGGCGGCTACACCTTC.

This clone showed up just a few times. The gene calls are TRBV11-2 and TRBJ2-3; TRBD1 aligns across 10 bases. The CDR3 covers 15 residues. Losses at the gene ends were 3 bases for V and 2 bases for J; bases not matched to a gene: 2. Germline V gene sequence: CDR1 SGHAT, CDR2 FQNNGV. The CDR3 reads CASSLGQGYTDTQYF. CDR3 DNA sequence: TGTGCCAGCAGCTTGGGACAGGGGTACACAGATACGCAGTATTTT.

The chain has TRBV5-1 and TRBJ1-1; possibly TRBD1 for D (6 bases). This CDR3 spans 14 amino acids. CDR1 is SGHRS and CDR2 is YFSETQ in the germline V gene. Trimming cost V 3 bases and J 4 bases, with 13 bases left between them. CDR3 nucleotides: TGCGCCAGCAGCTCTAGCGGGGGCCGCACTGAAGCTTTCTTT. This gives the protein CASSSSGGRTEAFF. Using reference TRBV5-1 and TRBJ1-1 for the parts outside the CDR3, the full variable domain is KAGVTQTPRYLIKTRGQQVTLSCSPISGHRSVSWYQQTPGQGLQFLFEYFSETQRNKGNFPGRFSGRQFSNSRSEMNVSTLELGDSALYLCASSSSGGRTEAFFGQGTRLTVV.